The sequence of this T cell receptor beta chain was determined in a study of T cell changes during pregnancy in multiple sclerosis. TCRdb keeps only in-frame clones here, not all; method: immunoSEQ multiplex PCR. The sample yields about 40,000 clones, roughly nine tenths seen once. V was clipped by 6 bases and J by 7 bases; unmatched bases: 7. This CDR3 has 13 residues. CDR1 is WSHSY and CDR2 is SAAADI in the germline V gene. This clonotype was obtained from a female donor with multiple sclerosis, enrolled in a pregnancy study. Sequenced material: CD4+ T cells from peripheral blood mononuclear cells, taken in the first trimester of pregnancy. The chain couples TRBV10-2 to TRBJ1-2; 8 bases map to TRBD1. This chain's CDR3 is CASSDRQGPGYTF. DNA of the CDR3: TGCGCCAGCAGCGATAGACAGGGGCCTGGCTACACCTTC.